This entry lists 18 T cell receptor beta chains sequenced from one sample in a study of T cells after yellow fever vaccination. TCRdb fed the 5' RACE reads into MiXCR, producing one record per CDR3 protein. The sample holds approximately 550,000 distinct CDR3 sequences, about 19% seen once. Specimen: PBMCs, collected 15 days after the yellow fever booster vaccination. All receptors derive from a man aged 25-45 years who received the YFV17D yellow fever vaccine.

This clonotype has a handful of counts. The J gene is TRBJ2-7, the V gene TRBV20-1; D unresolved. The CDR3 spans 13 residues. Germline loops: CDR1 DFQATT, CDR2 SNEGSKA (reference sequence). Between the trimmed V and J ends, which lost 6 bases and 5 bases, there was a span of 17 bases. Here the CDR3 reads CSASMVGINEQYF. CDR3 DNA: TGCAGTGCGTCGATGGTGGGGATCAACGAGCAGTACTTC.

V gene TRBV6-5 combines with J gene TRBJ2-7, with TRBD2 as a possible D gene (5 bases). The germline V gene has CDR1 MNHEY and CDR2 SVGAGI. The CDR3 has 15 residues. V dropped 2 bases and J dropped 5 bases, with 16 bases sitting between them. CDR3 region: CASSYRTLFGHEQYF. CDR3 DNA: TGTGCCAGCAGTTACAGGACTTTGTTTGGCCACGAGCAGTACTTC.

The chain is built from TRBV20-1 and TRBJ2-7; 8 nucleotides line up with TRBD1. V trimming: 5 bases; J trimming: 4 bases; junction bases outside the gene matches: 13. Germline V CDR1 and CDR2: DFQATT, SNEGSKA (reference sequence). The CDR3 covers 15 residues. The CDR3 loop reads CSAGDGQGEIYEQYF. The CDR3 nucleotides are TGCAGTGCTGGCGACGGACAGGGAGAGATATACGAGCAGTACTTC.

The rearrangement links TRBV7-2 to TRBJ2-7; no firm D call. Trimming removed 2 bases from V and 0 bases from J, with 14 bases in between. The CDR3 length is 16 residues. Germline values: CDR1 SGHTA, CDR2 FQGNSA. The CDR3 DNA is TGTGCCAGCAGCTTAAAAGGAGACCGAAGCTCCTACGAGCAGTACTTC. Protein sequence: CASSLKGDRSSYEQYF.

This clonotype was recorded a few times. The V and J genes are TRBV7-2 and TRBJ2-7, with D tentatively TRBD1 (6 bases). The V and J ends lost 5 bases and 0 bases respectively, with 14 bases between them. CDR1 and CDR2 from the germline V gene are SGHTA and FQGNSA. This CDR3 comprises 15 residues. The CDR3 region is CASSPQGLSSYEQYF. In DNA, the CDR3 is TGTGCCAGCAGCCCGCAGGGGCTGTCCTCCTACGAGCAGTACTTC.

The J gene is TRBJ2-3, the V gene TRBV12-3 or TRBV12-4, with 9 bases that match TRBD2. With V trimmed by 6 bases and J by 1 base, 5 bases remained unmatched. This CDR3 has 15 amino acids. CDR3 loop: CASRFSGGGTDTQYF. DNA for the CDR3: TGTGCCAGCAGATTTAGCGGGGGCGGCACAGATACGCAGTATTTT.

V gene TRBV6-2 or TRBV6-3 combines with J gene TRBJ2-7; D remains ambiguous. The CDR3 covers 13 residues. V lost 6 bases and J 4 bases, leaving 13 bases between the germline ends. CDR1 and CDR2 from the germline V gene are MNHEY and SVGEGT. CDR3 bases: TGTGCCAGCAGGCAGCCTCCCCTGTACGAGCAGTACTTC. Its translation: CASRQPPLYEQYF.

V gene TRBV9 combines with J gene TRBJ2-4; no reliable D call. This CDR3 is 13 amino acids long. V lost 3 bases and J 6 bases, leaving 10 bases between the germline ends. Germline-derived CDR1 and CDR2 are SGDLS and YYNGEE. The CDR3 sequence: CASSERDANIQYF. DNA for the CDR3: TGTGCCAGCAGCGAAAGGGATGCAAACATTCAGTACTTC.

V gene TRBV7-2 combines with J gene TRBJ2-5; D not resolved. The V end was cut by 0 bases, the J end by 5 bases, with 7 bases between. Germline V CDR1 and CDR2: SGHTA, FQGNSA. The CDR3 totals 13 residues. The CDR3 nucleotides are TGTGCCAGCAGCTTAGCGGAGTGGGAGACCCAGTACTTC. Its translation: CASSLAEWETQYF.

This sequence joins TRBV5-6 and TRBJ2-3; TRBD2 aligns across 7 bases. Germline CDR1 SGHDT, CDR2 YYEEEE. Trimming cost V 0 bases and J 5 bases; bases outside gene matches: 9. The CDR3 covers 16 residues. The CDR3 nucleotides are TGTGCCAGCAGCTTGGGCCCCCCGGGCGGGAGAGATACGCAGTATTTT. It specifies CASSLGPPGGRDTQYF.

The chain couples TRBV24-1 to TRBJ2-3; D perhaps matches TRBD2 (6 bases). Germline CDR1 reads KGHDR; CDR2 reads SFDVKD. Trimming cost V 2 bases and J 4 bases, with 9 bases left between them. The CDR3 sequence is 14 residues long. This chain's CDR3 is CATSDSSDPDTQYF. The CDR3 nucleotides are TGTGCCACCAGTGATTCTAGCGACCCAGATACGCAGTATTTT.

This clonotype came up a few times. The CDR3 sequence is CASSLSYLLAGENNEQFF. In DNA, the CDR3 is TGTGCCAGCAGCTTGTCCTACTTACTAGCGGGAGAAAACAATGAGCAGTTCTTC. The chain links TRBV7-3 to TRBJ2-1; TRBD2 agrees at 11 bases. V was clipped by 3 bases and J by 5 bases; unmatched bases: 12. The length of the CDR3 is 18 residues. Looked up from germline, CDR1 is SGHTA and CDR2 is FQGTGA.

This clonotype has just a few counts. CDR3 residues: CASSFSDRVPYEQYF. The CDR3 DNA reads as TGTGCCAGCAGTTTCTCGGACAGGGTCCCCTACGAGCAGTACTTC. This chain connects TRBV12-3 or TRBV12-4 to TRBJ2-7, with 8 nucleotides matching TRBD1. Trimming took 3 bases from V and 2 from J; bases not matched to a gene: 6. The CDR3 is made up of 15 amino acids.

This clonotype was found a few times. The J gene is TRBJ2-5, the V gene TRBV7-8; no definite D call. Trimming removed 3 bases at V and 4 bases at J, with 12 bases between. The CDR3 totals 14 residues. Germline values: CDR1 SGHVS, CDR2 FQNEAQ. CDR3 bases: TGTGCCAGCAGCTTCCCTCAGGTGGGAGAGACCCAGTACTTC. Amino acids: CASSFPQVGETQYF.

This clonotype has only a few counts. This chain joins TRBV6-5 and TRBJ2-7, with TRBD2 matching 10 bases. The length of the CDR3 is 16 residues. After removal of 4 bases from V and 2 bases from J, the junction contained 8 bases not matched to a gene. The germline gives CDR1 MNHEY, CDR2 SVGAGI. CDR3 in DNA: TGTGCCAGCAGTTTCAGTAGCGGGAGGATCACCTACGAGCAGTACTTC. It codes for CASSFSSGRITYEQYF.

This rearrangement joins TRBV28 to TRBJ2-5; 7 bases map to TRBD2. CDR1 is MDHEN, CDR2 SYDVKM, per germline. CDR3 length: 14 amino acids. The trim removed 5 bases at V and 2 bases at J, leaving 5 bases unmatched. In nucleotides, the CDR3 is TGTGCCAGCAGTCTAATGGGACTACAAGAGACCCAGTACTTC. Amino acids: CASSLMGLQETQYF.

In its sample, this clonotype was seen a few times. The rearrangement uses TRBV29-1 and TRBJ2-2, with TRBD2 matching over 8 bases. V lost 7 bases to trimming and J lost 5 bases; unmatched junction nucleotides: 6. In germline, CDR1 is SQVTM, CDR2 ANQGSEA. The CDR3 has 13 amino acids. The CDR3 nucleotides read TGCAGCGCCGCCCGGGGGGGAACCGGGGAGCTGTTTTTT. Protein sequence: CSAARGGTGELFF.

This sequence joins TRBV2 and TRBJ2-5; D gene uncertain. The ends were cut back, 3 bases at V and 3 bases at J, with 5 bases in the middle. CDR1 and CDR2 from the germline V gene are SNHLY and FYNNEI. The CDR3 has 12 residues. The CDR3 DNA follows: TGTGCCAGCAGTGACTTAAAAGAGACCCAGTACTTC. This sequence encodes CASSDLKETQYF.